Each of the 5 T cell receptor beta chains below was sequenced from the same sample in a study of T-cell memory formation after mild COVID-19 (dated by TCRdb to the early 2020s). To prepare the library, 5' RACE was applied. Sequenced using an Illumina NovaSeq 6000. TCRdb redid the processing of the public reads, applying fastp at Q25 and MiXCR, and retained in-frame beta chains. Identical CDR3 proteins give one entry, which carries the most common genes and DNA. This sample comprises 270,000 or so distinct CDR3 sequences, around 15% of them detected only once. The ten largest account for 22% of the sample. Sequencing was carried out using PBMCs or a T cell subset sorted from them (not recorded which). Receptors were obtained from a man aged 18-30 years who had mild COVID-19 (a few samples of this study predate the infection). The sample titles of this study are shuffled in the database, so cell type and time point are left out; the donor was told from shared clones.

The chain joins TRBV5-1 to TRBJ1-2, with D perhaps TRBD1 (5 bases). V was pared by 2 bases and J by 6 bases, with 20 bases between. The CDR3 runs 16 residues. CDR1 SGHRS and CDR2 YFSETQ come from the germline V gene. The CDR3 region is CASSFHGGFDWDGYTF. In DNA, the CDR3 is TGCGCCAGCAGCTTCCATGGGGGTTTTGACTGGGATGGCTACACCTTC.

This chain connects TRBV10-3 to TRBJ2-3, with 7 bases aligning to TRBD1. This CDR3 is built from 13 residues. V trimming: 7 bases; J trimming: 3 bases; junction bases outside the gene matches: 4. Germline lookup yields CDR1 ENHRY and CDR2 SYGVKD. CDR3 residues: CAITDRRTDTQYF. The CDR3 DNA reads TGTGCCATCACGGACAGGAGAACAGATACGCAGTATTTT.

This clonotype was detected a few times. The rearrangement links TRBV5-1 to TRBJ1-1; 8 positions match TRBD1. This CDR3 is 13 amino acids long. The V gene end was trimmed by 4 bases and the J gene end by 10 bases; junction bases not matched to a gene: 9. Per germline, CDR1 SGHRS and CDR2 YFSETQ. DNA of the CDR3: TGCGCCAGCAGCGAGGATCAGGGGGCGAGAGCTTTCTTT. Its translation is CASSEDQGARAFF.

This clonotype was detected a few times. The chain carries TRBV6-5 and TRBJ2-7; TRBD1 might be the D (5 bases). The V gene's germline CDR1 is MNHEY and CDR2 SVGAGI. Trimming removed 0 bases from V and 2 bases from J, with 11 bases in between. The CDR3 is made up of 15 amino acids. CDR3 nucleotides: TGTGCCAGCAGTTACTCGAGACAGTCCCCCTACGAGCAGTACTTC. Protein sequence: CASSYSRQSPYEQYF.

The J gene is TRBJ2-7, the V gene TRBV28, with D unclear. Germline V gene lookup returns CDR1 MDHEN and CDR2 SYDVKM. Trimming pared 6 bases from V and 3 bases from J, leaving 9 bases between. The CDR3 runs to 12 residues. As DNA, the CDR3 is TGTGCCAGCAGCTCGCACGTCTACGAGCAGTACGTC. Protein: CASSSHVYEQYV.